In its sample, the clone carrying this T cell receptor (beta chain) was seen a few times. This entry belongs to a study of blood T cell repertoires in COVID-19. Study-wide context: PBMCs, B-cell-depleted T cells, or T cells provided the cDNA or gDNA that made up the material.

The study drew participants aged about 18 to 95 years from 20 to 30 US areas. Recovery among Cohort 3 donors was established by two negative PCRs, clearance, or symptom resolution. V was clipped by 5 bases and J by 4 bases; unmatched bases: 9. Germline V gives CDR1 LNHDA, CDR2 SQIVND (reference sequence). There are 16 residues in the CDR3. Sequenced by immunoSEQ multiplex PCR; TCRdb stores in-frame clones only, minus some. This table has some 250,000 clones, 80% to 90% appearing once. Sequenced: PBMCs or T cells enriched from blood (not recorded which). The chain joins TRBV19 to TRBJ2-1; TRBD1 agrees at 9 bases. The source is a woman aged 45-65 years who had recovered from COVID-19. CDR3 bases: TGTGCCAGTAGTCAAACAGGGGGCTGGGGTTACAATGAGCAGTTCTTC. This sequence encodes CASSQTGGWGYNEQFF.